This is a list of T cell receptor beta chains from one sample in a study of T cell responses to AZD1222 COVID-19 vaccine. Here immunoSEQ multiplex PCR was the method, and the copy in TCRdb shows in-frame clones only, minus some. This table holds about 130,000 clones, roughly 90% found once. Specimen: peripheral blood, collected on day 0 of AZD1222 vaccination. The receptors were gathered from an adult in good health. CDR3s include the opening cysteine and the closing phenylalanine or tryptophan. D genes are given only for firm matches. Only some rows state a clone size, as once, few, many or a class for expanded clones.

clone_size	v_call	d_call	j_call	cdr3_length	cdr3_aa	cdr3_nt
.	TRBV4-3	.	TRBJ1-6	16	CASSQEGAGENSPLHF	TGCGCCAGCAGCCAAGAAGGGGCAGGGGAGAATTCACCCCTCCACTTT
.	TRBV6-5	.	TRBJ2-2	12	CASKQGNGELFF	TGTGCCAGCAAACAGGGAAACGGGGAGCTGTTTTTT
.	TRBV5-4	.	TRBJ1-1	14	CASSLEGFAPEAFF	TGTGCCAGCAGCTTGGAAGGTTTCGCGCCTGAAGCTTTCTTT
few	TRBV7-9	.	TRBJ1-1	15	CASSLAGTYEAEAFF	TGTGCCAGCAGCTTAGCCGGGACTTATGAAGCTGAAGCTTTCTTT
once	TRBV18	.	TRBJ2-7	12	CASSPQSYEQYF	TGTGCCAGCTCACCGCAGTCTTACGAGCAGTACTTC
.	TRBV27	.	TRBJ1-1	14	CASSWGGGGTEAFF	TGTGCCAGCAGCTGGGGGGGCGGGGGCACTGAAGCTTTCTTT
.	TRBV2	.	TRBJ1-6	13	CASSEALLLPLHF	TGTGCCAGCAGTGAAGCGCTTCTCTTACCCCTCCACTTT
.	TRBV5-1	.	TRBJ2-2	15	CASSPSWGVTGELFF	TGCGCCAGCAGCCCGAGCTGGGGGGTTACCGGGGAGCTGTTTTTT
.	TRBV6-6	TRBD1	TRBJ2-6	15	CAGGTGLTGANVLTF	TGTGCCGGCGGGACAGGACTCACTGGGGCCAACGTCCTGACTTTC
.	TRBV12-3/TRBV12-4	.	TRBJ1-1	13	CASSFRQNTEAFF	TGTGCCAGCAGTTTTAGACAGAACACTGAAGCTTTCTTT
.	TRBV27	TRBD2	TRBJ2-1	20	CASSFSGTSGRMFSYNEQFF	TGTGCCAGCAGTTTTTCCGGGACTAGCGGGAGGATGTTCTCCTACAATGAGCAGTTCTTC
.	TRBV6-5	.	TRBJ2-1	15	CASSATRDSYNEQFF	TGTGCCAGCAGCGCCACCCGGGACTCTTACAATGAGCAGTTCTTC
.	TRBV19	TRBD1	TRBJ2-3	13	CASGAQGSDTQYF	TGTGCCAGTGGTGCACAGGGGTCAGATACGCAGTATTTT
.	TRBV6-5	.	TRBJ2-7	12	CASSPPVGEQYF	TGTGCCAGCAGTCCTCCTGTGGGGGAGCAGTACTTC
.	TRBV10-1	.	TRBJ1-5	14	CASSEGGIAQPQHF	TGCGCCAGCAGTGAGGGGGGAATTGCTCAGCCCCAGCATTTT
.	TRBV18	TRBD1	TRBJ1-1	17	CASSVTPGQGTNTEAFF	TGTGCCAGCTCAGTGACCCCGGGACAGGGGACGAACACTGAAGCTTTCTTT
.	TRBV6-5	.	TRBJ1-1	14	CASSPTGSNTEAFF	TGTGCCAGCAGCCCGACAGGCTCCAACACTGAAGCTTTCTTT
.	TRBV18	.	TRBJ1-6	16	CASSQQAGSYNSPLHF	TGTGCCAGCTCACAACAGGCCGGCTCCTATAATTCACCCCTCCACTTT
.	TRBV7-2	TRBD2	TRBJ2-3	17	CASSPRTSGISTDTQYF	TGTGCCAGCAGCCCCCGGACTAGCGGAATTAGCACAGATACGCAGTATTTT
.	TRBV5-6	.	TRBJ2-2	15	CASSPAGGNTGELFF	TGTGCCAGCAGCCCCGCCGGGGGAAACACCGGGGAGCTGTTTTTT
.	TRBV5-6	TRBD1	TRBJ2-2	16	CASSFTGTGWIGELFF	TGTGCCAGCAGCTTTACCGGGACAGGGTGGATCGGGGAGCTGTTTTTT
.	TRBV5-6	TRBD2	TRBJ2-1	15	CASSLLSGIDNEQFF	TGTGCCAGCAGCCTACTTAGCGGGATCGACAATGAGCAGTTCTTC
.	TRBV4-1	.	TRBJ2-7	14	CASSQVEVDYEQYF	TGCGCCAGCAGCCAAGTCGAGGTAGACTACGAGCAGTACTTC
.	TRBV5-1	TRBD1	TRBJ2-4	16	CASSLGPGQEDNIQYF	TGCGCCAGCAGCCTCGGTCCGGGACAGGAGGATAACATTCAGTACTTC
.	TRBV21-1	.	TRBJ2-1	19	CASSKSGAAFDRTYNEQFF	TGTGCCAGCAGCAAAAGCGGGGCGGCTTTCGACAGGACCTACAATGAGCAGTTCTTC
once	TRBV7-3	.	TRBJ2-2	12	CASSSRWGELFF	TGTGCCAGCAGCTCCCGTTGGGGGGAGCTGTTTTTT
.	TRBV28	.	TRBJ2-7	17	CASSLSVWGGPQSEQYF	TGTGCCAGCAGTTTATCCGTCTGGGGGGGGCCTCAATCCGAGCAGTACTTC
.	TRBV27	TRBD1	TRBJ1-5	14	CASSLDRVGQPQHF	TGTGCCAGCAGCTTGGACAGGGTGGGTCAGCCCCAGCATTTT
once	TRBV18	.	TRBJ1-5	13	CASSPHKDQPQHF	TGTGCCAGCTCACCACACAAGGATCAGCCCCAGCATTTT
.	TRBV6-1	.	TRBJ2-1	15	CASSEEGQLGHEQFF	TGTGCCAGCAGTGAAGAGGGCCAACTAGGTCATGAGCAGTTCTTC
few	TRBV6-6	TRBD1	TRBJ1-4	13	CASRDRGNEKLFF	TGTGCCAGCCGGGACAGGGGAAATGAAAAACTGTTTTTT
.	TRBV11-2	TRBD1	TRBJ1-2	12	CASSSGQVGSTF	TGTGCCAGCAGCTCTGGACAGGTCGGCAGCACCTTC
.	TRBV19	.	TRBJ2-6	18	CASSSPGTMNSGANVLTF	TGTGCCAGTAGCTCACCCGGGACAATGAACTCTGGGGCCAACGTCCTGACTTTC
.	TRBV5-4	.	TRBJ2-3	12	CASSIRTDTQYF	TGTGCCAGCAGCATCCGCACAGATACGCAGTATTTT
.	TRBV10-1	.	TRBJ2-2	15	CASSESDSDTGELFF	TGCGCCAGCAGTGAGTCGGACAGCGACACCGGGGAGCTGTTTTTT
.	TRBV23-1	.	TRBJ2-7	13	CASGPSRHYEQYF	TGCGCCAGCGGGCCGAGTCGACACTACGAGCAGTACTTC
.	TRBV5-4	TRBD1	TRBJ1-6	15	CASSLSGTGLSPLHF	TGTGCCAGCAGCTTATCTGGGACAGGGCTTTCACCCCTCCACTTT
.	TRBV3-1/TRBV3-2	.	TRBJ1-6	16	CASSPRVRGSNSPLHF	TGTGCCAGCAGCCCAAGAGTAAGAGGGTCTAATTCACCCCTCCACTTT
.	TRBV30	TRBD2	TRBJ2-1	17	CASSGASGGAWGNEQFF	TGTGCCTCGTCAGGGGCTAGCGGGGGGGCCTGGGGCAATGAGCAGTTCTTC
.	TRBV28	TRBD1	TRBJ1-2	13	CASSLEGQRGYTF	TGTGCCAGCAGTTTGGAGGGACAGCGTGGCTACACCTTC
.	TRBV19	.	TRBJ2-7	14	CASKTGTGSWEQYF	TGTGCCAGTAAGACCGGGACCGGGTCGTGGGAGCAGTACTTC
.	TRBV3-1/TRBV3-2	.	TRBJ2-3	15	CASSSRSGGTDTQYF	TGTGCCAGCAGCTCCCGGTCAGGGGGCACAGATACGCAGTATTTT
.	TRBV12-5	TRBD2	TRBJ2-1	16	CASGLVVTSGSSPQFF	TGTGCTAGTGGTTTGGTAGTGACTAGCGGGAGTTCTCCGCAGTTCTTC
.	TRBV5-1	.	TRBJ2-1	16	CASSLAWEAGYNEQFF	TGCGCCAGCAGCTTGGCCTGGGAGGCGGGGTACAATGAGCAGTTCTTC
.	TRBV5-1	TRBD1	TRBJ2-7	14	CASSRGGADYEQYF	TGCGCCAGCAGCCGAGGGGGCGCGGACTACGAGCAGTACTTC
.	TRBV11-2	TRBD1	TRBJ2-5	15	CASSLTGVVAETQYF	TGTGCCAGCAGTTTAACAGGGGTCGTCGCAGAGACCCAGTACTTC
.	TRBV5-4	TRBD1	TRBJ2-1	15	CASKLPGTDQNEQFF	TGTGCCAGCAAGTTACCCGGGACAGACCAAAATGAGCAGTTCTTC
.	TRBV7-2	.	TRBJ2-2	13	CASSPRRAGELFF	TGTGCCAGCAGCCCTCGGAGGGCCGGGGAGCTGTTTTTT
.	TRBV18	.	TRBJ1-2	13	CASSPPVSDSYTF	TGTGCCAGCTCACCACCAGTATCGGACAGCTACACCTTC